This T cell receptor beta chain was sequenced in a study of cytomegalovirus exposure and HLA in healthy donors. Overall study: Unique TCR beta sequences numbering 95 million to 130 million came from around 180 million T cells in an earlier analysis. Study-wide results and caveats: Association of roughly 17,000 TCR beta sequences with HLA alleles was found at 0.05 false discovery rate in a later analysis. One later analysis reportedly identified an Asian-associated ancestry cluster that showed fewer N-insertions than the 666-donor mean.

60 Vbeta and 13 Jbeta primers were used in PCR. Repertoires were generated with immunoSEQ multiplex PCR, while TCRdb's copy carries only in-frame clones and drops some. The sample records approximately 40,000 clones, 66% being singletons. This clone was counted only a few times. Its antigen remains unidentified. Material: PBMCs. The sequence was obtained from a man over 45 in good health and CMV-seropositive.

The DNA of the CDR3 is TGTGCCAGCAGTTTGGGCAGGCGATACGAGCAGTACTTC. Amino acid sequence: CASSLGRRYEQYF. The chain links TRBV27 to TRBJ2-7, with no clear D. Trimming stripped 3 bases from V and 4 bases from J, with 10 bases between. CDR3 length: 13 amino acids. The germline V gene encodes CDR1 MNHEY and CDR2 SMNVEV (reference sequence).